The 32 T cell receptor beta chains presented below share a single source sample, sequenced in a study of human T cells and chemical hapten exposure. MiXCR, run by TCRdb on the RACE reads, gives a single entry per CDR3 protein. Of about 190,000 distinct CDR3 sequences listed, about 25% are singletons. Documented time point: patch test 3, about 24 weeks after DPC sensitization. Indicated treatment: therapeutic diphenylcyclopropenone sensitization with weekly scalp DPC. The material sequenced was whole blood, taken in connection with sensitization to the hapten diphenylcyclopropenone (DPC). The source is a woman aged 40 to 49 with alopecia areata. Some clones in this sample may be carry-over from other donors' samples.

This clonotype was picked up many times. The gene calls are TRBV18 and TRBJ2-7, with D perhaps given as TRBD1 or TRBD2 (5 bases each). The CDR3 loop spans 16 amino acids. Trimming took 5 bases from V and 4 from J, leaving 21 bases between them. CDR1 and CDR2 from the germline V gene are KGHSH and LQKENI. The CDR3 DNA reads TGTGCCAGCTCAAGAATTTACGGCAGGGAGTCATACGAGCAGTACTTC. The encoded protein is CASSRIYGRESYEQYF.

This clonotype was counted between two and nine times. The CDR3 spells CASSQGLGFAEAFF. The CDR3 DNA reads TGCGCCAGCAGCCAAGGTTTGGGATTCGCTGAAGCTTTCTTT. The chain couples TRBV4-3 to TRBJ1-1; D call uncertain. The germline V gene encodes CDR1 LGHNA and CDR2 YSLEER. The V end was cut by 1 base, the J end by 6 bases, with 12 bases between. CDR3 length: 14 residues.

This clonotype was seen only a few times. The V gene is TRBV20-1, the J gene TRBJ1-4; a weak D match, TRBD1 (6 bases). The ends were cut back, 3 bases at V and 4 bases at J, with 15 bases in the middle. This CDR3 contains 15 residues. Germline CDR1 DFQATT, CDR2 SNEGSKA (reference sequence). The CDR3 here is CSASGGGGYNEKLFF. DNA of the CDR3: TGCAGTGCTAGTGGGGGTGGGGGCTATAATGAAAAACTGTTTTTT.

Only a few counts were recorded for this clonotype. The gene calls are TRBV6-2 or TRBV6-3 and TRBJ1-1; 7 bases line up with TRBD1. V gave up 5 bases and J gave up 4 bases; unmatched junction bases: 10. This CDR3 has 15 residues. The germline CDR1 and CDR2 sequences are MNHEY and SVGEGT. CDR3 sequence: CASSPPGQKSTEAFF. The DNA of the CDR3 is TGTGCCAGCAGTCCGCCGGGACAGAAGAGCACTGAAGCTTTCTTT.

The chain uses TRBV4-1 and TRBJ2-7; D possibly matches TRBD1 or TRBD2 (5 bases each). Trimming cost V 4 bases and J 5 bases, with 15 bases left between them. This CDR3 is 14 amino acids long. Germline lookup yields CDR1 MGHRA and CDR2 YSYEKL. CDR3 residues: CASSRKDGGDEQYF. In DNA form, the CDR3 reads TGCGCCAGCAGCCGAAAGGATGGGGGTGACGAGCAGTACTTC.

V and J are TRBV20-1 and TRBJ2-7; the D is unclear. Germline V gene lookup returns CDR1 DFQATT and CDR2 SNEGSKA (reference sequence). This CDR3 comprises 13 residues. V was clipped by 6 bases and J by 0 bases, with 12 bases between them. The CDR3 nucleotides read TGCAGTGCCACGGACGCAAGCTCCTACGAGCAGTACTTC. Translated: CSATDASSYEQYF.

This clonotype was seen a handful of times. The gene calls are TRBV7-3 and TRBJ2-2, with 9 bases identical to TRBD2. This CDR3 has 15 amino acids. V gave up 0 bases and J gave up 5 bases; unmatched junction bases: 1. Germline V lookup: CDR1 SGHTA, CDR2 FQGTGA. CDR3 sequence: CASSLTSGRTGELFF. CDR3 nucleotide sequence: TGTGCCAGCAGCTTAACTAGCGGGAGAACCGGGGAGCTGTTTTTT.

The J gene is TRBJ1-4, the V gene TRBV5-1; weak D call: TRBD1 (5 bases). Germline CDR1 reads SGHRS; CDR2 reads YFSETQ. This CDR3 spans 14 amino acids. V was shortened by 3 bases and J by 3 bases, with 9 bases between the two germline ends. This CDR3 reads CASSSDSANEKLFF. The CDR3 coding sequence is TGCGCCAGCAGCTCCGACAGCGCTAATGAAAAACTGTTTTTT.

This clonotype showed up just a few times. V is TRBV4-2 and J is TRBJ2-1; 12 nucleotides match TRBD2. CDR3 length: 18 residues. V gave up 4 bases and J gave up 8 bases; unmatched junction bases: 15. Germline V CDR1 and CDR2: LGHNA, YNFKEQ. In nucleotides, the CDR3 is TGTGCCAGCAGCCCGTCCCATACCCTAGCGGGAGGGCCCTATGAGCAGTTCTTC. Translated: CASSPSHTLAGGPYEQFF.

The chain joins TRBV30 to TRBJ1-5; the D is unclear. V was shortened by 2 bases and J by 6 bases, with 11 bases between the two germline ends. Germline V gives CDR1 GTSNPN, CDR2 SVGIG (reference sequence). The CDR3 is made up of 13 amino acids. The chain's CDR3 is CAWSRKGGQPQHF. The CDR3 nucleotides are TGTGCCTGGAGTCGGAAGGGAGGTCAGCCCCAGCATTTT.

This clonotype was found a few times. CDR3 DNA sequence: TGTGCCAGCAGTTTAGCGCAAGGATTCCCCCAGCATTTT. It is translated as CASSLAQGFPQHF. The chain uses TRBV12-3 or TRBV12-4 and TRBJ1-5; D gene ambiguous. Trimming took 0 bases from V and 10 from J, leaving 10 bases between them. CDR3 length equals 13 residues.

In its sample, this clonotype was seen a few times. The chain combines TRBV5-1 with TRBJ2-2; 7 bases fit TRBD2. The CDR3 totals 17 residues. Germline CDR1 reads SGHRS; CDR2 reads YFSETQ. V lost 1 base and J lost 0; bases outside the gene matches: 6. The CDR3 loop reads CASSLTVAGPNTGELFF. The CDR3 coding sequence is TGCGCCAGCAGCTTGACGGTAGCGGGCCCGAACACCGGGGAGCTGTTTTTT. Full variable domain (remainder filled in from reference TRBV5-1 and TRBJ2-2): KAGVTQTPRYLIKTRGQQVTLSCSPISGHRSVSWYQQTPGQGLQFLFEYFSETQRNKGNFPGRFSGRQFSNSRSEMNVSTLELGDSALYLCASSLTVAGPNTGELFFGEGSRLTVL.

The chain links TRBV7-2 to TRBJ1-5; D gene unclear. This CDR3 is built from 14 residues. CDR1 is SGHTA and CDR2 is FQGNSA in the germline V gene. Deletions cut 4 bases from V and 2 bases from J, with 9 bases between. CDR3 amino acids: CASSSLQGNQPQHF. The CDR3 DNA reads TGTGCCAGCAGCTCCCTCCAGGGCAATCAGCCCCAGCATTTT.

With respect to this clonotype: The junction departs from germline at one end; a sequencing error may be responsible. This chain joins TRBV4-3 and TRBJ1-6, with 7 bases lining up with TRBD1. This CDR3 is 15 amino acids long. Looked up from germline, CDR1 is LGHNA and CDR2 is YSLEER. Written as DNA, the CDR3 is TGCGCCAGCAGCGGGGACAGTGGAAATAATTCACCCCTCAACTTT. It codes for CASSGDSGNNSPLNF.

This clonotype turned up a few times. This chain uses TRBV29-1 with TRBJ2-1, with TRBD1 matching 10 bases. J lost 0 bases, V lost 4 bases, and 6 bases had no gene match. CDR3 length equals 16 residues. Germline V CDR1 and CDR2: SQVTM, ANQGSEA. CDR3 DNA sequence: TGCAGCGTTGGGGGTGACAGGGGGCACTCCTACAATGAGCAGTTCTTC. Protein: CSVGGDRGHSYNEQFF.

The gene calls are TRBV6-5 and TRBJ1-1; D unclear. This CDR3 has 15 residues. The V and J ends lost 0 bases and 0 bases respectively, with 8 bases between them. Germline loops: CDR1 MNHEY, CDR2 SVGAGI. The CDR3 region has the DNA TGTGCCAGCAGTTACTCTTGGGGAATGAACACTGAAGCTTTCTTT. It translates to CASSYSWGMNTEAFF.

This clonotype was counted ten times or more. The CDR3 loop reads CASSISHNTGELFF. The CDR3 DNA follows: TGTGCCAGTAGTATATCCCATAACACCGGGGAGCTGTTTTTT. The rearrangement joins TRBV19 to TRBJ2-2; no reliable D call. Germline V gene sequence: CDR1 LNHDA, CDR2 SQIVND (reference sequence). Trimming cost V 2 bases and J 2 bases, with 6 bases left between them. The CDR3 is 14 residues long.

For the CDR3, the DNA is TGTGCCATCAGTCCCGACAGCTCCTATAATTCACCCCTCCACTTT. Translation gives CAISPDSSYNSPLHF. The V call is TRBV10-3, the J call TRBJ1-6; weak D call: TRBD1 (5 bases). The V and J ends lost 5 bases and 0 bases respectively, with 8 bases between them. The CDR3 is made up of 15 amino acids. The V gene's germline CDR1 is ENHRY and CDR2 SYGVKD.

The CDR3 protein is CASSYSRAKTGRTEQFF. The DNA for the CDR3 is TGTGCCAGCAGTTACTCGAGGGCAAAGACAGGGCGAACTGAGCAGTTCTTC. The chain joins TRBV6-5 to TRBJ2-1; 7 nucleotides agree with TRBD1. The CDR3 totals 17 residues. CDR1 is MNHEY and CDR2 is SVGAGI in the germline V gene. J lost 9 bases, V lost 0 bases, and 14 bases had no gene match.

The CDR3 is CASSVRVGYEQYF. Written as DNA, the CDR3 is TGTGCCAGCAGTGTGAGGGTCGGCTACGAGCAGTACTTC. This sequence joins TRBV27 and TRBJ2-7; tentatively, D is TRBD2 (5 bases). V lost 5 bases and J lost 3, with 11 bases in between. CDR1 MNHEY and CDR2 SMNVEV come from the germline V gene (reference sequence). The CDR3 has 13 residues.

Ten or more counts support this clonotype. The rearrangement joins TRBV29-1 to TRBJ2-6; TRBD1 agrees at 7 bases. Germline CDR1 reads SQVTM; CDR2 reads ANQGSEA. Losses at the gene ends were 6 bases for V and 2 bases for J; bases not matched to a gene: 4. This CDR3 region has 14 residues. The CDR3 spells CSVVQGAGANVLTF. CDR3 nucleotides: TGCAGCGTAGTCCAGGGGGCTGGGGCCAACGTCCTGACTTTC.

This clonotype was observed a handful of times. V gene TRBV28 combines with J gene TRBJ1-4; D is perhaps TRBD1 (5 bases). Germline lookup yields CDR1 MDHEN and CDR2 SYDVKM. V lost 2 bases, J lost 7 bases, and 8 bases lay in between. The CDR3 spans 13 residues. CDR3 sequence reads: CASSLAGFEKLFF. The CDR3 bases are TGTGCCAGCAGTTTAGCAGGGTTTGAAAAACTGTTTTTT. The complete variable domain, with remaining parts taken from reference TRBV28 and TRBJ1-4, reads DVKVTQSSRYLVKRTGEKVFLECVQDMDHENMFWYRQDPGLGLRLIYFSYDVKMKEKGDIPEGYSVSREKKERFSLILESASTNQTSMYLCASSLAGFEKLFFGSGTQLSVL.

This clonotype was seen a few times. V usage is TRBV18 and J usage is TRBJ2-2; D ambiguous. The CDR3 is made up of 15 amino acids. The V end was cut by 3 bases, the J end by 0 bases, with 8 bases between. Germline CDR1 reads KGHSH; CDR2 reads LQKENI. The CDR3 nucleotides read TGTGCCAGCTCACCCCTTCGTACGAACACCGGGGAGCTGTTTTTT. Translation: CASSPLRTNTGELFF.

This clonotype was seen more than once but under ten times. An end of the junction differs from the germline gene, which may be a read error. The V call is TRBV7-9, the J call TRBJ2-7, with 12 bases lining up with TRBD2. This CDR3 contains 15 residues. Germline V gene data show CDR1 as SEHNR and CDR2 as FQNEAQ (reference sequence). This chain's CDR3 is CASSLAGGPLYEQYF. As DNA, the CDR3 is TGTGCCAGCAGCCTAGCGGGAGGGCCTCTCTACGAGCAGTACTTC.

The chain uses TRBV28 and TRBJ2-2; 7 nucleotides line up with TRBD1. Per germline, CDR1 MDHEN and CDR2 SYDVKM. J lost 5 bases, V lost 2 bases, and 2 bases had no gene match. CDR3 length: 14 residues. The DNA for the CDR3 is TGTGCCAGCAGTTTAACGGACAGGACCGGGGAGCTGTTTTTT. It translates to CASSLTDRTGELFF.

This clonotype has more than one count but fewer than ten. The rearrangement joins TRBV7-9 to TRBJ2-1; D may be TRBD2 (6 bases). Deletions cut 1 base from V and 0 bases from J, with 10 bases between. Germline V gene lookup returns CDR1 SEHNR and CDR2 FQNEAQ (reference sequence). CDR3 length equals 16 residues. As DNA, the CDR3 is TGTGCCAGCAGCTTAGGAGCGGGCCTCTCCTACAATGAGCAGTTCTTC. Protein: CASSLGAGLSYNEQFF. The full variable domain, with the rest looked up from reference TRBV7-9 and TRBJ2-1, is DTGVSQNPRHKITKRGQNVTFRCDPISEHNRLYWYRQTLGQGPEFLTYFQNEAQLEKSRLLSDRFSAERPKGSFSTLEIQRTEQGDSAMYLCASSLGAGLSYNEQFFGPGTRLTVL.

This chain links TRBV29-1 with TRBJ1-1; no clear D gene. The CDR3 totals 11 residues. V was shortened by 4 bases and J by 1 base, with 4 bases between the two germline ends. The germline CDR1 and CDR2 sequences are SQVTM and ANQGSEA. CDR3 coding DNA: TGCAGCGTTGTCTGGAACACTGAAGCTTTCTTT. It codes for CSVVWNTEAFF.

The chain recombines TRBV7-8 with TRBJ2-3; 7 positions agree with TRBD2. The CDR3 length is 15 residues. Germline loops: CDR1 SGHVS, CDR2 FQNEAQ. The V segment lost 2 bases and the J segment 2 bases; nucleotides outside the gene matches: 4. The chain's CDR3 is CASSLRRDYTDTQYF. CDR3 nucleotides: TGTGCCAGCAGCTTACGCAGGGACTACACAGATACGCAGTATTTT.

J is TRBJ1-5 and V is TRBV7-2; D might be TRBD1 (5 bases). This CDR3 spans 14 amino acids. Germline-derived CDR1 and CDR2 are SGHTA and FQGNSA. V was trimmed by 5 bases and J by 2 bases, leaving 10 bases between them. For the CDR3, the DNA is TGTGCCAGCAGCCCGATGGGGGGCAATCAGCCCCAGCATTTT. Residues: CASSPMGGNQPQHF.

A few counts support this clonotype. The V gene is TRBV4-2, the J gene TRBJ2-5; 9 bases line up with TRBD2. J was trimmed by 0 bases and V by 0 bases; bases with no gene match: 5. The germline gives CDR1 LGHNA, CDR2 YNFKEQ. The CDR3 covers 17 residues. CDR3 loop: CASSQDPSGRNQETQYF. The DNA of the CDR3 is TGTGCCAGCAGCCAAGACCCCAGCGGGAGGAACCAAGAGACCCAGTACTTC.

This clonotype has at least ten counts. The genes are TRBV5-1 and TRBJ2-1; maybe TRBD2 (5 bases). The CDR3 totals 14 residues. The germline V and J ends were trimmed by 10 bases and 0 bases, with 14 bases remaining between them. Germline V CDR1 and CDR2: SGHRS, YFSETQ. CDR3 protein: CAVGEPHSYNEQFF. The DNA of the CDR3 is TGCGCCGTGGGAGAGCCCCACTCCTACAATGAGCAGTTCTTC.

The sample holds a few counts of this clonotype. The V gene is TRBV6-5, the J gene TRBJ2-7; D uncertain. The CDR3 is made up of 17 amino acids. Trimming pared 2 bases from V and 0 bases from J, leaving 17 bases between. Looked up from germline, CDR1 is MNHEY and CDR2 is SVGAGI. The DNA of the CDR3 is TGTGCCAGCAGTTACCCCATATTTGCGGTTCGCTCCTACGAGCAGTACTTC. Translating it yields CASSYPIFAVRSYEQYF.